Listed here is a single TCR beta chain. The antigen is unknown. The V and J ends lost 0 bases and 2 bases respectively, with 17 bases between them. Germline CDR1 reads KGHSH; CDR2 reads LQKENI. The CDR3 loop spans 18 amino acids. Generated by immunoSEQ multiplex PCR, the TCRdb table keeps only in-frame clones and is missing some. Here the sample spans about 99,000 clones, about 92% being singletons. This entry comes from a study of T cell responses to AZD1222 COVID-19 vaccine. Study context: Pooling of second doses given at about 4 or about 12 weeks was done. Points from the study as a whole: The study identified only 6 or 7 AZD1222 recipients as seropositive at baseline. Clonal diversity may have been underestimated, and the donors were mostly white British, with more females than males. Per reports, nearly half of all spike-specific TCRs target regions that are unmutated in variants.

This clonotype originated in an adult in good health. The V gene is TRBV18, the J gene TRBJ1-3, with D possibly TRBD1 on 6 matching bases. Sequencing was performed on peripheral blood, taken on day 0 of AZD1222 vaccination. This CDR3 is CASSPPEGTRVPGNTIYF. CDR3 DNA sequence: TGTGCCAGCTCACCACCTGAAGGGACACGGGTGCCTGGAAACACCATATATTTT.